The rows below give T cell receptor beta chains drawn from one sample of a study of blood T cell repertoires in COVID-19. Generated by immunoSEQ multiplex PCR, the TCRdb table keeps only in-frame clones and is missing some. The data contain some 140,000 clones, 75% to 95% of them singletons. Sequencing was performed on peripheral blood. The receptors derive from a man between 45 and 60 years old with acute or convalescent COVID-19. The CDR3 runs from the conserved cysteine through the conserved F or W. Fields, in order: D gene, clone size, V gene, J gene, CDR3 DNA, CDR3 protein. The D gene is left open where the match is weak. Not all rows give a size; the values are once, few, many and, for expanded clones, a class.

>TRBD2|.|TRBV29-1|TRBJ2-3
TGCAGCGTTGAAGATCCGGAGCCTTCTAACATTGTGGGGACTAGCAGCACAGATACGCAGTATTTT
CSVEDPEPSNIVGTSSTDTQYF
>TRBD1|.|TRBV18|TRBJ1-1
TGTGCCAGCTCTCCTCGGACAGGGACCACTGAAGCTTTCTTT
CASSPRTGTTEAFF
>TRBD2|once|TRBV10-3|TRBJ2-1
TGTGCCATCAGAGGAGGACTAGCGGAGGACAATGAGCAGTTCTTC
CAIRGGLAEDNEQFF
>.|.|TRBV3-1/TRBV3-2|TRBJ2-5
TGTGCCAGCAGCCAAGTTAATAGCGCGGAGACCCAGTACTTC
CASSQVNSAETQYF
>TRBD1|.|TRBV14|TRBJ2-7
TGTGCCAGCAGCCGGACAGGGGGCTTTTACGAGCAGTACTTC
CASSRTGGFYEQYF
>TRBD2|once|TRBV7-3|TRBJ2-2
TGTGCCAGCAGCTCCACTTCAGCGGGGGCGACCACCGGGGAGCTGTTTTTT
CASSSTSAGATTGELFF
>.|.|TRBV19|TRBJ2-6
TGTGCCAGGGGCTGCGACAGAGCCTCTGGGGCCAACGTCCTGACTTTC
CARGCDRASGANVLTF
>.|.|TRBV24-1|TRBJ1-1
TGTGCCACCAGTGAACAGCAAGGGACAAAAGCTTTCTTT
CATSEQQGTKAFF
>TRBD2|.|TRBV6-5|TRBJ2-5
TGTGCCAGCACCCCCGGGACTACCAAAGAGACCCAGTACTTC
CASTPGTTKETQYF
>TRBD2|once|TRBV9|TRBJ2-4
TGTGCCAGCAGCGAGGGTAGCGGGAGGGCCCAAAACATTCAGTACTTC
CASSEGSGRAQNIQYF
>.|.|TRBV6-5|TRBJ1-6
TGTGCCAGCAGGCAACGATCAGGCTATAATTCACCCCTCCACTTT
CASRQRSGYNSPLHF
>TRBD2|.|TRBV5-1|TRBJ2-5
TGCGCCAGCAGCTTGGGACTAGCGGGAGGGGAAGAGACCCAGTACTTC
CASSLGLAGGEETQYF
>.|once|TRBV7-9|TRBJ1-2
TGTGCCAGCAGCTTGGGCCCAGCCGGCTATGGCTACACCTTC
CASSLGPAGYGYTF
>TRBD1|.|TRBV4-1|TRBJ2-2
TGCGCCAGCAGCTCTTGGACAGGGTCTACCGGGGAGCTGTTTTTT
CASSSWTGSTGELFF
>TRBD2|.|TRBV28|TRBJ2-1
TGTGCCAGCAGACTAAGCGGGAGAGTCTACAATGAGCAGTTCTTC
CASRLSGRVYNEQFF
>.|.|TRBV6-6|TRBJ2-1
TGTGCCAGCAGTTACCTGAGTGGTGAGCAGTTCTTC
CASSYLSGEQFF
>TRBD2|.|TRBV18|TRBJ2-1
TGTGCCAGCTCACCTCTCGCGACTAGCGGAGGAAGCTCCTACAATGAGCAGTTCTTC
CASSPLATSGGSSYNEQFF